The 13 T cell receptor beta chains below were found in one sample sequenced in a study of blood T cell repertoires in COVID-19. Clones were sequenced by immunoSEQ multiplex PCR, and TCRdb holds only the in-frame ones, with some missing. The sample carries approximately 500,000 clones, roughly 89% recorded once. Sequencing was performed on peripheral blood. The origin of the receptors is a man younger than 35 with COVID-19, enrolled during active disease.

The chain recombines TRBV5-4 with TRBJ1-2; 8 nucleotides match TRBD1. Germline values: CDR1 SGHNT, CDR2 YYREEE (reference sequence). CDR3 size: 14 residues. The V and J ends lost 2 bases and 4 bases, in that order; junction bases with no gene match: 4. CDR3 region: CASSFNQGAYGYTF. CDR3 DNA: TGTGCCAGCAGCTTTAATCAGGGGGCCTATGGCTACACCTTC.

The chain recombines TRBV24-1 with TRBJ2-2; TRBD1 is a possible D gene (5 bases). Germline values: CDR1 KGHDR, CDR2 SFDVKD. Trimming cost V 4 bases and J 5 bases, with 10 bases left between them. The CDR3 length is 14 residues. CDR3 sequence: CATSDAGFTGELFF. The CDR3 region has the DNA TGTGCCACCAGTGACGCAGGGTTTACCGGGGAGCTGTTTTTT.

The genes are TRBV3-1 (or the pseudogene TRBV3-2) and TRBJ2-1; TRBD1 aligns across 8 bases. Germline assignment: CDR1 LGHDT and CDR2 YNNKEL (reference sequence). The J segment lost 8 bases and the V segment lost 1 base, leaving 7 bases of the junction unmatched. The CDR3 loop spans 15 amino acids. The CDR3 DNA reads TGTGCCAGCAGCCAAGGTTCAGGGGGCGTATATGAGCAGTTCTTC. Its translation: CASSQGSGGVYEQFF.

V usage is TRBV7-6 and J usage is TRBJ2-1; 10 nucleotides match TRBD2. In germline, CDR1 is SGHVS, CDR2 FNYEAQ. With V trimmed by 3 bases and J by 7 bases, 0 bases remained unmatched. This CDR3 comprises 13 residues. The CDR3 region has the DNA TGTGCCAGCAGCTTTAGCGGGAGGAATGAGCAGTTCTTC. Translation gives CASSFSGRNEQFF.

The CDR3 is CATSAGDEDEQYF. CDR3 DNA: TGTGCCACCAGTGCCGGAGATGAGGACGAGCAGTACTTC. This chain joins TRBV24-1 and TRBJ2-7; D gene ambiguous. Trimming stripped 5 bases from V and 5 bases from J, with 12 bases between. The CDR3 is 13 amino acids. CDR1 and CDR2 (germline): KGHDR, SFDVKD.

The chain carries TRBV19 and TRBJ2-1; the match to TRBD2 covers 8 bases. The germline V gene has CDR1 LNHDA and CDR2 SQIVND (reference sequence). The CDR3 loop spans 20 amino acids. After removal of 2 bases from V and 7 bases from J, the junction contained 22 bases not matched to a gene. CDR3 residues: CASSIYPLLVFSGAGNEQFF. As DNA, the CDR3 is TGTGCCAGTAGTATATACCCCCTCTTGGTCTTTAGCGGGGCTGGGAATGAGCAGTTCTTC.

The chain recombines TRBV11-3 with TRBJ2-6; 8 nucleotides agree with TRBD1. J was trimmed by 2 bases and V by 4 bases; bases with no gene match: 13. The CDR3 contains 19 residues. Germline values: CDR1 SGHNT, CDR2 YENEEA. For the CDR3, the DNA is TGTGCCAGCAGCTCCCAGGTCGGACAGGGTCGGACTGGGGCCAACGTCCTGACTTTC. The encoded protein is CASSSQVGQGRTGANVLTF.

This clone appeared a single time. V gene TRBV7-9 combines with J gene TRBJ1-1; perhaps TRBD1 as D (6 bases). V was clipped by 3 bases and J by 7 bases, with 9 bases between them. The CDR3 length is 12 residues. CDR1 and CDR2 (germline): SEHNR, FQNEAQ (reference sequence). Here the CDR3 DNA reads TGTGCCAGCAGCTTGGACAGCCTTGAAGCTTTCTTT. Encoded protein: CASSLDSLEAFF.

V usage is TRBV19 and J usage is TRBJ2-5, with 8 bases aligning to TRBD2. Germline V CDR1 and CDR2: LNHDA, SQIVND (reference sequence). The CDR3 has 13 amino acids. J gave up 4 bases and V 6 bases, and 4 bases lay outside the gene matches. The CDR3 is CASSGRAGETQYF. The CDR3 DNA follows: TGTGCCAGTAGCGGGAGGGCCGGAGAGACCCAGTACTTC.

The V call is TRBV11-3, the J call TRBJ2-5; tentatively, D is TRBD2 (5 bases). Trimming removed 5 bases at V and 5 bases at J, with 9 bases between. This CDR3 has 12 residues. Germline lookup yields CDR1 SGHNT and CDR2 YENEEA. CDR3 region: CASSQGGETQYF. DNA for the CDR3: TGTGCCAGCAGCCAAGGCGGGGAGACCCAGTACTTC.

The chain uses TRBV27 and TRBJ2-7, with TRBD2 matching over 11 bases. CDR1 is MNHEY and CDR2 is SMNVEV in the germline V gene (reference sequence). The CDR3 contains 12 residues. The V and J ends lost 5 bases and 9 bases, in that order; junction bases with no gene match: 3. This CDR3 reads CASSRSGGGQYF. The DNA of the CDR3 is TGTGCCAGCAGTCGTAGCGGGGGGGGGCAGTACTTC.

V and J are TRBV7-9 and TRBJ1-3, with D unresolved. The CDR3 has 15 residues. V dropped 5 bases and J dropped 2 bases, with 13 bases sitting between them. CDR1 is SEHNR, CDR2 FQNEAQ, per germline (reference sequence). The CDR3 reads CASSHPISTGNTIYF. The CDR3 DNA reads TGTGCCAGCAGCCATCCCATATCTACTGGAAACACCATATATTTT.

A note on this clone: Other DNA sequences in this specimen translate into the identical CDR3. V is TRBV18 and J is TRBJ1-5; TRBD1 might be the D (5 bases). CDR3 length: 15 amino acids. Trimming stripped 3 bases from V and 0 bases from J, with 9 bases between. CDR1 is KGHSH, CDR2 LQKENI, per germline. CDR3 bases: TGTGCCAGCTCACCTCAGGGCGGTAGCAATCAGCCCCAGCATTTT. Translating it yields CASSPQGGSNQPQHF.